This entry lists 29 T cell receptor beta chains sequenced from one sample in a study of CD8 T cells in cerebrospinal fluid in Alzheimer's disease (dated by TCRdb to 2018 to 2021). Libraries were prepared through 10x single-cell sequencing. Sequenced using a NextSeq 550. TCRdb reprocessed the reads into one record per CDR3 protein sequence, lacking DNA. The sample's records list around 710 distinct CDR3 sequences. Around 35% of the sample lies in the top ten. What was sequenced was cerebrospinal fluid. These receptors came from a human donor with Alzheimer's disease.

The rearrangement uses TRBV7-3 and TRBJ2-1; the TCRdb D gene call, TRBD2, has no DNA to confirm it. CDR1 SGHTA and CDR2 FQGTGA come from the germline V gene. The CDR3 has 15 residues. CDR3 region: CASSLMGLAAHEQFF.

The chain carries TRBV7-8 and TRBJ1-1. CDR1 and CDR2 (germline): SGHVS, FQNEAQ. The CDR3 runs to 12 residues. CDR3: CASSLDVTEAFF. The full variable domain, its missing parts supplied by reference TRBV7-8 and TRBJ1-1, is GAGVSQSPRYKVAKRGQDVALRCDPISGHVSLFWYQQALGQGPEFLTYFQNEAQLDKSGLPSDRFFAERPEGSVSTLKIQRTQQEDSAVYLCASSLDVTEAFFGQGTRLTVV.

This clonotype is medium-sized by frequency. This chain uses TRBV10-3 with TRBJ2-3; TCRdb's D call of TRBD2 is untestable without DNA. The germline V gene encodes CDR1 ENHRY and CDR2 SYGVKD. This CDR3 contains 12 residues. The CDR3 is CAISEGGDTQYF.

According to its frequency, this clonotype is medium-sized. The rearrangement links TRBV7-2 to TRBJ1-2. Germline V gene sequence: CDR1 SGHTA, CDR2 FQGNSA. The CDR3 runs 15 residues. The CDR3 sequence is CASSLYLDSYYGYTF.

This clonotype is identified as medium-sized from frequency. V and J are TRBV6-2 or TRBV6-3 and TRBJ1-5. The V gene's germline CDR1 is MNHEY and CDR2 SVGEGT. The CDR3 runs to 13 residues. CDR3: CASSKWLLQPQHF.

This clonotype is deemed medium-sized by its frequency. The rearrangement joins TRBV20-1 to TRBJ2-7; no DNA is available, so the TRBD1 call from TCRdb remains unchecked. Germline CDR1 DFQATT, CDR2 SNEGSKA (reference sequence). The CDR3 runs to 13 residues. CDR3 sequence reads: CSATREPRGEQYF.

By frequency, this clonotype registers medium-sized (0.01 to 0.1%). This sequence joins TRBV5-1 and TRBJ1-2; TCRdb names TRBD1, which stays unverified in the absence of DNA. This CDR3 comprises 14 residues. Germline V gene data show CDR1 as SGHRS and CDR2 as YFSETQ. CDR3 sequence reads: CASSPWTEGYGYTF. The variable domain in full, completed from reference TRBV5-1 and TRBJ1-2, reads KAGVTQTPRYLIKTRGQQVTLSCSPISGHRSVSWYQQTPGQGLQFLFEYFSETQRNKGNFPGRFSGRQFSNSRSEMNVSTLELGDSALYLCASSPWTEGYGYTFGSGTRLTVV.

This clonotype ranks as medium-sized in terms of frequency. This chain uses TRBV7-8 with TRBJ2-5; TCRdb's D call, TRBD2, is unchecked because there is no DNA. The V gene's germline CDR1 is SGHVS and CDR2 FQNEAQ. This CDR3 is built from 16 residues. The CDR3 sequence: CASSPGTSGRMETQYF.

This clonotype is medium-sized (0.01 to 0.1%) by frequency. The chain employs TRBV28 and TRBJ2-7; TCRdb calls TRBD1, which cannot be checked without DNA. CDR1 and CDR2 from the germline V gene are MDHEN and SYDVKM. The CDR3 is 16 amino acids. CDR3 sequence reads: CASKNLGGRRPYEQYF.

The chain employs TRBV7-3 and TRBJ2-5; no DNA is available, so the TRBD1 call from TCRdb remains unchecked. This CDR3 is built from 14 residues. Germline CDR1 SGHTA, CDR2 FQGTGA. The CDR3 protein is CASSSTGGQETQYF.

This rearrangement joins TRBV20-1 to TRBJ1-1. CDR1 is DFQATT and CDR2 is SNEGSKA in the germline V gene (reference sequence). The CDR3 runs 13 residues. CDR3 residues: CSARQRMNTEAFF.

The chain combines TRBV18 with TRBJ2-1; TCRdb picks TRBD1, but there is no DNA to check that call. The CDR3 extends over 16 amino acids. Germline CDR1 is KGHSH and CDR2 is LQKENI. The CDR3 sequence: CASSRTGTVSYNEQFF. Full variable domain (outside the CDR3, taken from reference TRBV18 and TRBJ2-1): NAGVMQNPRHLVRRRGQEARLRCSPMKGHSHVYWYRQLPEEGLKFMVYLQKENIIDESGMPKERFSAEFPKEGPSILRIQQVVRGDSAAYFCASSRTGTVSYNEQFFGPGTRLTVL.

Here the CDR3 reads CASSLNGGLYEKLFF. The V gene is TRBV28, the J gene TRBJ1-4. Germline CDR1 MDHEN, CDR2 SYDVKM. CDR3 length: 15 amino acids.

This clonotype shows up as large by frequency. The chain combines TRBV7-2 with TRBJ2-7; the TRBD2 assignment by TCRdb is unverifiable without DNA. This CDR3 comprises 15 residues. In germline, CDR1 is SGHTA, CDR2 FQGNSA. This chain's CDR3 is CASSTSSGSSYEQYF.

The chain recombines TRBV21-1 with TRBJ1-4. TRBV21-1 is an annotated pseudogene. The length of the CDR3 is 14 residues. This CDR3 is CASSTRSTNEKLFF.

Judged by frequency, this clonotype is medium-sized. The gene calls are TRBV7-2 and TRBJ2-1; TCRdb gives TRBD2 as the D gene, but with no DNA this cannot be confirmed. This CDR3 has 16 residues. Germline V gives CDR1 SGHTA, CDR2 FQGNSA. CDR3 in amino acids: CASSTRAGGASNEQFF.

The CDR3 region is CSAPSPLYNEQFF. The chain is built from TRBV20-1 and TRBJ2-1; the TCRdb D gene call, TRBD1, has no DNA to confirm it. This CDR3 contains 13 residues. Germline-derived CDR1 and CDR2 are DFQATT and SNEGSKA (reference sequence).

This clonotype is classed as large by frequency. The chain joins TRBV20-1 to TRBJ2-5; the TRBD2 assignment by TCRdb is unverifiable without DNA. The CDR3 is made up of 14 amino acids. The germline gives CDR1 DFQATT, CDR2 SNEGSKA (reference sequence). This CDR3 reads CSADPGLYGETQYF.

This clonotype is labeled hyperexpanded (1% or more) based on frequency. The V and J genes are TRBV11-2 and TRBJ1-2; TCRdb's D call of TRBD1 is untestable without DNA. Germline CDR1 is SGHAT and CDR2 is FQNNGV. The CDR3 length is 13 residues. The CDR3: CASSFGPGFGYTF.

The gene calls are TRBV7-8 and TRBJ2-1. The CDR3 length is 14 residues. Germline CDR1 SGHVS, CDR2 FQNEAQ. CDR3 in amino acids: CASSPRASGNEQFF.

Measured by frequency, this clonotype is medium-sized (0.01 to 0.1%). The chain recombines TRBV5-1 with TRBJ1-1; there is no DNA to check the TCRdb D call of TRBD1. This CDR3 has 15 residues. Germline CDR1 is SGHRS and CDR2 is YFSETQ. CDR3 residues: CASSLVQGTDTEAFF.

The chain couples TRBV20-1 to TRBJ1-1; the TCRdb call, TRBD1, lacks DNA for checking. The germline CDR1 and CDR2 sequences are DFQATT and SNEGSKA (reference sequence). CDR3 length equals 14 residues. The CDR3 here is CSARADGQGTEAFF.

This rearrangement joins TRBV10-1 to TRBJ2-1; TCRdb's D gene call, TRBD1, goes unchecked for lack of DNA. CDR3 size: 19 residues. Germline V gene sequence: CDR1 WNHNN, CDR2 SYGVQD (reference sequence). This CDR3 reads CASTGQGHPPGHRYNEQFF.

This clonotype counts as medium-sized (0.01 to 0.1%) by frequency. This chain connects TRBV2 to TRBJ2-3; the TCRdb D gene call, TRBD1, has no DNA to confirm it. The CDR3 is 15 residues long. Germline V gene data show CDR1 as SNHLY and CDR2 as FYNNEI. The CDR3 sequence: CASSGGLGGPDTQYF.

This sequence joins TRBV6-1 and TRBJ2-3; TCRdb calls TRBD1, which cannot be checked without DNA. Germline V gene data show CDR1 as MNHNS and CDR2 as SASEGT. There are 15 residues in the CDR3. CDR3 in amino acids: CASSLDRVGTDTQYF.

Judged by frequency, this clonotype is medium-sized. The chain recombines TRBV24-1 with TRBJ2-2; TCRdb names TRBD2, which stays unverified in the absence of DNA. The CDR3 extends over 16 amino acids. Looked up from germline, CDR1 is KGHDR and CDR2 is SFDVKD. CDR3 sequence: CATSDFGLANAGELFF.

This clonotype counts as medium-sized by frequency. The CDR3: CAWEQGAGDYGYTF. V gene TRBV30 combines with J gene TRBJ1-2; the TCRdb call, TRBD1, lacks DNA for checking. Germline CDR1 reads GTSNPN; CDR2 reads SVGIG (reference sequence). The CDR3 totals 14 residues.

Judged by frequency, this clonotype is large (0.1 to 1%). The V call is TRBV7-2, the J call TRBJ2-3; TCRdb picks TRBD2, but there is no DNA to check that call. The CDR3 is 15 residues long. Germline CDR1 reads SGHTA; CDR2 reads FQGNSA. The CDR3 reads CASIPGTSGSDTQYF.

This clonotype is called medium-sized (0.01 to 0.1%) based on its frequency. The V and J genes are TRBV5-4 and TRBJ2-3; with no DNA, the TCRdb D assignment of TRBD1 cannot be verified. Germline V CDR1 and CDR2: SGHNT, YYREEE (reference sequence). The CDR3 length is 14 residues. The CDR3 is CASSLEGAADTQYF. The full variable domain, with the rest looked up from reference TRBV5-4 and TRBJ2-3, is ETGVTQSPTHLIKTRGQQVTLRCSSQSGHNTVSWYQQALGQGPQFIFQYYREEENGRGNFPPRFSGLQFPNYSSELNVNALELDDSALYLCASSLEGAADTQYFGPGTRLTVL.